This TCR beta chain was obtained from a study of shared clonotypes between healthy human individuals. Whole-study results and caveats: Tissue TCR repertoires likely differ from these blood-only repertoires.

With regard to this clone: Its antigen is undetermined.

CCR7-negative CD45RA+ TemRA cells were pooled with CD45RO+ cells for CD8 memory. Repertoires were generated with immunoSEQ multiplex PCR, while TCRdb's copy carries only in-frame clones and drops some. The data contain about 120,000 clones, 68% of them singletons. The CDR3 totals 16 residues. From germline, CDR1 is SGDLS and CDR2 YYNGEE. Losses at the gene ends were 3 bases for V and 8 bases for J; bases not matched to a gene: 8. Sequenced sample: memory CD8+ T cells sorted from blood. Subset here: CD45RO+ cells pooled with CCR7-negative TemRA cells. The chain joins TRBV9 to TRBJ2-1; 13 bases are a match to TRBD2. The receptor was isolated from a woman under 40 in good health. Here the CDR3 DNA reads TGTGCCAGCAGCGATTGGACTAGCGGGAGTCCCCATGAGCAGTTCTTC. Translation gives CASSDWTSGSPHEQFF. The full variable domain, completed using reference TRBV9 and TRBJ2-1, is DSGVTQTPKHLITATGQRVTLRCSPRSGDLSVYWYQQSLDQGLQFLIQYYNGEERAKGNILERFSAQQFPDLHSELNLSSLELGDSALYFCASSDWTSGSPHEQFFGPGTRLTVL.